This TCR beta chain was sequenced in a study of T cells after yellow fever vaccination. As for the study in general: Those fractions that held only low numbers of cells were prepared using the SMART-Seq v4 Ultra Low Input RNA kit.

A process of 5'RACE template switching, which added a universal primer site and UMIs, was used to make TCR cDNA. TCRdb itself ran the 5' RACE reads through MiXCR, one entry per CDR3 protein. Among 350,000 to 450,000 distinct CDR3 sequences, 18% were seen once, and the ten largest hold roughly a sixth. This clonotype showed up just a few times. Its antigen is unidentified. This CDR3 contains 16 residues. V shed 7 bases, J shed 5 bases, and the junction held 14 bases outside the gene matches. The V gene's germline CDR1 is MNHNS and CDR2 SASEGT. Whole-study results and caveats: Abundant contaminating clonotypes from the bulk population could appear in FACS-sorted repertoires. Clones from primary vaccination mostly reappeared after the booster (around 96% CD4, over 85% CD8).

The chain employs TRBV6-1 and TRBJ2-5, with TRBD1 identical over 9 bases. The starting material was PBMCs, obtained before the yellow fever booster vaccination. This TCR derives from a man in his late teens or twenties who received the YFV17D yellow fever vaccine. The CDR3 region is CASIFGRDRVFETQYF. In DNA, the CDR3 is TGTGCCAGCATTTTTGGGCGGGACAGGGTCTTCGAGACCCAGTACTTC.